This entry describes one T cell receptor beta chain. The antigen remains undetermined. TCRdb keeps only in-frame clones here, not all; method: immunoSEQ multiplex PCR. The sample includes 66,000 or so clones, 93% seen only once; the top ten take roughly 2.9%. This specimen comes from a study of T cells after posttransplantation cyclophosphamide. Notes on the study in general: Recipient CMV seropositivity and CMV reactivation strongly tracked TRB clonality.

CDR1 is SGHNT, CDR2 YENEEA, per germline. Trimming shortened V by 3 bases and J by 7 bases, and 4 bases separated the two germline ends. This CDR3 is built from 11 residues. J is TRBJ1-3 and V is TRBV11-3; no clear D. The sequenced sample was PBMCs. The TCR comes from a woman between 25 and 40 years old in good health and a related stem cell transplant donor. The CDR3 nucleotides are TGTGCCAGCAGCTTGGGGAACACCATATATTTT. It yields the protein CASSLGNTIYF.